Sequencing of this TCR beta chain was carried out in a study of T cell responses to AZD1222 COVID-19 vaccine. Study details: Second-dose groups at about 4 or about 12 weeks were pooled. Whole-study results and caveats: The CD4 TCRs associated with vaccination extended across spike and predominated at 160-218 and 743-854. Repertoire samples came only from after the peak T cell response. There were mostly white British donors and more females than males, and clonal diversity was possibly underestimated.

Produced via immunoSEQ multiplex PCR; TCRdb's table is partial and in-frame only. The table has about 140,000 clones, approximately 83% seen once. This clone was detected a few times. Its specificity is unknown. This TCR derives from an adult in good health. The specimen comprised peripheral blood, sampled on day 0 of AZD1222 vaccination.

This chain's CDR3 is CASSIPGVLYEQYF. As DNA, the CDR3 is TGTGCCAGCAGCATTCCGGGAGTTCTATACGAGCAGTACTTC. The chain has TRBV5-4 and TRBJ2-7; perhaps TRBD2 as D (6 bases). Germline CDR1 and CDR2: SGHNT and YYREEE (reference sequence). The ends were cut back, 4 bases at V and 4 bases at J, with 15 bases in the middle. The CDR3 extends over 14 amino acids.